One and the same sample provided the 31 T cell receptor beta chains below, sequenced in a study of blood T cell repertoires in COVID-19. TCRdb's copy holds only in-frame clones and misses some; the assay was immunoSEQ multiplex PCR. Here the sample spans 650,000 to 800,000 clones, 75% to 90% being singletons. The sample taken for sequencing was peripheral blood. The receptors were sampled from a woman between 18 and 29 years old with acute or convalescent COVID-19.

The chain is built from TRBV15 and TRBJ2-7, with TRBD2 identical over 7 bases. CDR1 and CDR2 (germline): LNHNV, YYDKDF (reference sequence). Trimming cost V 1 base and J 9 bases; bases outside gene matches: 12. The CDR3 length is 15 residues. In DNA form, the CDR3 reads TGTGCCACCAGCAGAGGTGGGACTATCGGGCCCGGGCAGTACTTC. This translates into CATSRGGTIGPGQYF.

As DNA, the CDR3 is TGTGCCAGCAGTTACTCTGGGACAGGTTTAAGCTACACCTTC. Protein product: CASSYSGTGLSYTF. The chain joins TRBV6-5 to TRBJ1-2, with 8 bases lining up with TRBD1. The CDR3 is 14 amino acids. V shed 0 bases and J 9 bases; nucleotides not matched to a gene: 6. CDR1 and CDR2 (germline): MNHEY, SVGAGI.

The chain combines TRBV9 with TRBJ1-3; no clear D gene. V lost 3 bases to trimming and J lost 4 bases, with 5 bases between them. Germline assignment: CDR1 SGDLS and CDR2 YYNGEE. The CDR3 runs 12 residues. CDR3 bases: TGTGCCAGCAGCGGCAGGGGAAACACCATATATTTT. Its protein product is CASSGRGNTIYF.

This chain links TRBV20-1 with TRBJ1-1; TRBD1 might be the D (5 bases). CDR1 DFQATT and CDR2 SNEGSKA come from the germline V gene (reference sequence). This CDR3 is 11 amino acids long. V lost 1 base and J 14 bases, leaving 14 bases between the germline ends. CDR3 loop: CSARGGGGWFF. Written as DNA, the CDR3 is TGCAGTGCTAGAGGCGGGGGGGGTTGGTTCTTT.

The chain couples TRBV30 to TRBJ1-1; 9 bases line up with TRBD1. J lost 1 base, V lost 5 bases, and 2 bases had no gene match. The CDR3 is made up of 13 amino acids. Looked up from germline, CDR1 is GTSNPN and CDR2 is SVGIG (reference sequence). The CDR3 here is CAWRDRENTEAFF. In DNA form, the CDR3 reads TGTGCCTGGCGGGACAGGGAGAACACTGAAGCTTTCTTT. The full variable domain, completed using reference TRBV30 and TRBJ1-1, is SQTIHQWPATLVQPVGSPLSLECTVEGTSNPNLYWYRQAAGRGLQLLFYSVGIGQISSEVPQNLSASRPQDRQFILSSKKLLLSDSGFYLCAWRDRENTEAFFGQGTRLTVV.

The chain combines TRBV12-5 with TRBJ2-2; D possibly corresponds to TRBD1 (6 bases). The CDR3 extends over 16 amino acids. Germline V gives CDR1 LGHNT, CDR2 FRNRAP. V was clipped by 1 base and J by 1 base, with 10 bases between them. CDR3 coding DNA: TGTGCTAGTGGTTTGGAGGGGACACTGAACACCGGGGAGCTGTTTTTT. Translating it yields CASGLEGTLNTGELFF.

CDR3: CASSEGLAGGPATDTQYF. DNA of the CDR3: TGTGCCAGCAGTGAAGGACTAGCGGGGGGGCCTGCCACAGATACGCAGTATTTT. The V gene is TRBV6-1, the J gene TRBJ2-3; 14 nucleotides align to TRBD2. V shed 1 base and J 2 bases; nucleotides not matched to a gene: 5. CDR1 is MNHNS, CDR2 SASEGT, per germline. The CDR3 runs 18 residues.

The rearrangement joins TRBV19 to TRBJ1-2, with 7 nucleotides matching TRBD1. This CDR3 is 16 amino acids long. Germline CDR1 LNHDA, CDR2 SQIVND (reference sequence). V lost 4 bases and J lost 12; bases outside the gene matches: 20. The CDR3 spells CASSKVPGQANSDHTF. CDR3 in DNA: TGTGCCAGTAGTAAGGTCCCCGGACAGGCGAACTCGGACCACACCTTC. Combining the CDR3 with reference TRBV19 and TRBJ1-2 gives the whole variable domain DGGITQSPKYLFRKEGQNVTLSCEQNLNHDAMYWYRQDPGQGLRLIYYSQIVNDFQKGDIAEGYSVSREKKESFPLTVTSAQKNPTAFYLCASSKVPGQANSDHTFGSGTRLTVV.

The chain couples TRBV2 to TRBJ1-2; D ambiguous. Between the trimmed V and J ends, which lost 5 bases and 2 bases, there was a span of 6 bases. From germline, CDR1 is SNHLY and CDR2 FYNNEI. This CDR3 spans 12 amino acids. The CDR3 reads CASSTSNYGYTF. CDR3 coding DNA: TGTGCCAGCAGTACGAGCAACTATGGCTACACCTTC.

This chain connects TRBV4-2 to TRBJ1-5, with 8 bases fitting TRBD1. Trimming took 4 bases from V and 7 from J; bases not matched to a gene: 6. Germline values: CDR1 LGHNA, CDR2 YNFKEQ. The CDR3 totals 14 residues. CDR3 DNA: TGTGCCAGCAGCCTCAACAGGGGGGAGCAGCCCCAGCATTTT. Its protein is CASSLNRGEQPQHF.

The rearrangement joins TRBV30 to TRBJ2-3, with a possible D match to TRBD2 (5 bases). This CDR3 region has 15 residues. V lost 3 bases and J lost 1, with 14 bases in between. CDR1 GTSNPN and CDR2 SVGIG come from the germline V gene (reference sequence). The CDR3 reads CAWSPGVRRTDTQYF. Here the CDR3 DNA reads TGTGCCTGGAGCCCCGGGGTCAGGCGCACAGATACGCAGTATTTT.

This sequence joins TRBV5-1 and TRBJ2-1; 7 nucleotides align to TRBD2. The CDR3 is 15 amino acids. Germline V gives CDR1 SGHRS, CDR2 YFSETQ. J was trimmed by 3 bases and V by 2 bases; bases with no gene match: 5. CDR3 sequence (DNA): TGCGCCAGCAGCTTCCCCAGCGGGGACTACAATGAGCAGTTCTTC. Translated, it gives CASSFPSGDYNEQFF.

Only one count was recorded for this clone. This sequence joins TRBV28 and TRBJ2-7, with a weak D call TRBD2 (5 bases). Germline V gene sequence: CDR1 MDHEN, CDR2 SYDVKM. Trimming pared 1 base from V and 4 bases from J, leaving 8 bases between. This CDR3 comprises 13 residues. The CDR3 coding sequence is TGTGCCAGCAGTTTATATCGGGGTTACGAGCAGTACTTC. Protein: CASSLYRGYEQYF.

The chain couples TRBV6-4 to TRBJ2-1; 7 positions match TRBD1. The CDR3 runs 14 residues. In germline, CDR1 is MRHNA, CDR2 SNTAGT. J was trimmed by 7 bases and V by 4 bases; bases with no gene match: 7. CDR3 sequence: CASSVIGGGNEQFF. The CDR3 DNA follows: TGTGCCAGCAGTGTTATAGGGGGCGGGAATGAGCAGTTCTTC.

The V call is TRBV6-5, the J call TRBJ2-1; possible D gene TRBD2, 5 bases. The V end lost 6 bases, the J end lost 4 bases, and 10 bases lay between the germline ends. The CDR3 has 13 amino acids. CDR1 and CDR2 (germline): MNHEY, SVGAGI. The CDR3 here is CASRPPGYNEQFF. DNA of the CDR3: TGTGCCAGCAGGCCTCCGGGATACAATGAGCAGTTCTTC.

The J gene is TRBJ1-3, the V gene TRBV18; D perhaps matches TRBD1 (6 bases). The V end lost 0 bases, the J end lost 4 bases, and 10 bases lay between the germline ends. There are 15 residues in the CDR3. Germline CDR1 KGHSH, CDR2 LQKENI. The CDR3 DNA is TGTGCCAGCTCACCACCGCCCGGGACAGGAAACACCATATATTTT. Its protein product is CASSPPPGTGNTIYF.

This clone was observed once. This chain connects TRBV2 to TRBJ1-1, with D possibly matching TRBD1 (5 bases). Germline V gives CDR1 SNHLY, CDR2 FYNNEI. V was clipped by 4 bases and J by 1 base, with 13 bases between them. The CDR3 runs to 15 residues. In DNA, the CDR3 is TGTGCCAGCAGTGGGGTGGAGGGGCAGAACACTGAAGCTTTCTTT. Translation: CASSGVEGQNTEAFF.

The CDR3 coding sequence is TGTGCCAGCAGGGACAGGGTTGATGATGGCTACACCTTC. This gives the protein CASRDRVDDGYTF. The gene calls are TRBV15 and TRBJ1-2, with 9 bases identical to TRBD1. CDR3 length equals 13 residues. V lost 10 bases and J lost 6; bases outside the gene matches: 9. Per the germline V gene, CDR1 is LNHNV and CDR2 is YYDKDF (reference sequence).

V usage is TRBV3-1 (or the pseudogene TRBV3-2) and J usage is TRBJ1-2, with D hard to call. Germline V gives CDR1 LGHDT, CDR2 YNNKEL (reference sequence). This CDR3 comprises 20 residues. V shed 0 bases and J shed 2 bases, with 25 bases lying between them. The CDR3 nucleotides are TGTGCCAGCAGCCAAGAGATCTTTGGTGGAGGTCCGGGTAAAAACTATGGCTACACCTTC. Translation gives CASSQEIFGGGPGKNYGYTF.

The gene calls are TRBV5-6 and TRBJ1-2; D call uncertain. The germline gives CDR1 SGHDT, CDR2 YYEEEE. CDR3 length equals 13 residues. The V and J ends lost 4 bases and 1 base respectively, with 8 bases between them. CDR3 region: CASSPGFNYGYTF. CDR3 nucleotides: TGTGCCAGCAGCCCAGGATTTAACTATGGCTACACCTTC.

The genes are TRBV4-2 and TRBJ1-4, with D possibly matching TRBD1 (6 bases). V was trimmed by 4 bases and J by 7 bases, leaving 22 bases between them. Germline values: CDR1 LGHNA, CDR2 YNFKEQ. The CDR3 runs to 17 residues. CDR3 in DNA: TGTGCCAGCAGCCGTACAGGGACGGACCCACGGGGTGAAAAACTGTTTTTT. Translation: CASSRTGTDPRGEKLFF.

The sample holds one count of this clone. V gene TRBV18 combines with J gene TRBJ2-3; 7 nucleotides line up with TRBD1. V lost 2 bases to trimming and J lost 0 bases; unmatched junction nucleotides: 2. CDR1 and CDR2 from the germline V gene are KGHSH and LQKENI. This CDR3 has 15 residues. The CDR3 sequence: CASSPSGQSTDTQYF. The DNA of the CDR3 is TGTGCCAGCTCACCATCGGGACAGAGCACAGATACGCAGTATTTT.

This sequence joins TRBV9 and TRBJ1-6, with 10 bases lining up with TRBD1. Per the germline V gene, CDR1 is SGDLS and CDR2 is YYNGEE. Unmatched junction bases numbered 5, after V lost 3 bases and J lost 8 bases. This CDR3 has 15 residues. The DNA of the CDR3 is TGTGCCAGCAGCGACCCCGGGACAGGGGATTCACCCCTCCACTTT. It yields the protein CASSDPGTGDSPLHF.

The chain couples TRBV27 to TRBJ2-7; D gene uncertain. CDR1 is MNHEY, CDR2 SMNVEV, per germline (reference sequence). V was shortened by 1 base and J by 0 bases, with 13 bases between the two germline ends. CDR3 size: 16 residues. CDR3: CASSLFRGPSSYEQYF. The CDR3 region has the DNA TGTGCCAGCAGTTTATTCCGCGGCCCGAGCTCCTACGAGCAGTACTTC.

The chain uses TRBV4-3 and TRBJ1-1, with D unresolved. With 0 bases removed from V and 1 base from J, the gap between germline ends came to 9 bases. The length of the CDR3 is 15 residues. From germline, CDR1 is LGHNA and CDR2 YSLEER. The CDR3 DNA is TGCGCCAGCAGCCAAGATCGTAGTTGGAACACTGAAGCTTTCTTT. Translated, it gives CASSQDRSWNTEAFF.

DNA of the CDR3: TGTGCCAGCAGCCCACAGGGTTCCAACTATGGCTACACCTTC. It translates to CASSPQGSNYGYTF. The rearrangement links TRBV7-2 to TRBJ1-2; weak D call: TRBD1 (6 bases). The germline CDR1 and CDR2 sequences are SGHTA and FQGNSA. The ends were cut back, 5 bases at V and 2 bases at J, with 12 bases in the middle. The CDR3 has 14 amino acids.

J is TRBJ1-3 and V is TRBV29-1; D unresolved. This CDR3 region has 11 residues. V was pared by 2 bases and J by 10 bases, with 9 bases between. CDR1 SQVTM and CDR2 ANQGSEA come from the germline V gene. The CDR3 sequence: CSVEFPPTIYF. Written as DNA, the CDR3 is TGCAGCGTTGAATTCCCTCCGACCATATATTTT.

The CDR3 coding sequence is TGTGCCAGCAGCGGGACTAGCGCACATACGCAGTATTTT. It encodes CASSGTSAHTQYF. V gene TRBV5-6 combines with J gene TRBJ2-3; 10 nucleotides line up with TRBD2. V lost 4 bases and J lost 7; bases outside the gene matches: 3. This CDR3 has 13 residues. CDR1 is SGHDT, CDR2 YYEEEE, per germline. Using reference TRBV5-6 and TRBJ2-3 for the parts outside the CDR3, the full variable domain is DAGVTQSPTHLIKTRGQQVTLRCSPKSGHDTVSWYQQALGQGPQFIFQYYEEEERQRGNFPDRFSGHQFPNYSSELNVNALLLGDSALYLCASSGTSAHTQYFGPGTRLTVL.

The chain is built from TRBV6-1 and TRBJ1-1, with 8 bases identical to TRBD1. Losses at the gene ends were 1 base for V and 4 bases for J; bases not matched to a gene: 8. In germline, CDR1 is MNHNS, CDR2 SASEGT. This CDR3 spans 16 amino acids. The CDR3 region has the DNA TGTGCCAGCAGTGAAGTAGGAGGAACAGGGGGCACTGAAGCTTTCTTT. Its translation: CASSEVGGTGGTEAFF.

This chain connects TRBV30 to TRBJ1-2; no clear D. This CDR3 has 11 amino acids. Looked up from germline, CDR1 is GTSNPN and CDR2 is SVGIG (reference sequence). Trimming shortened V by 4 bases and J by 4 bases, and 7 bases separated the two germline ends. Here the CDR3 reads CAWITFYGYTF. The CDR3 DNA reads TGTGCCTGGATAACTTTCTATGGCTACACCTTC.

This chain connects TRBV19 to TRBJ1-5, with D possibly matching TRBD1 (6 bases). This CDR3 is built from 15 residues. Germline CDR1 is LNHDA and CDR2 is SQIVND (reference sequence). V was clipped by 4 bases and J by 2 bases, with 12 bases between them. CDR3 loop: CASSTVQGGNQPQHF. In DNA form, the CDR3 reads TGTGCCAGTAGTACTGTACAGGGAGGCAATCAGCCCCAGCATTTT.